These 6 T cell receptor beta chains share one sample of origin, sequenced in a study. TCRdb reanalysed the RT-PCR reads using MiXCR and keeps one entry per CDR3 protein. Of about 6,500 distinct CDR3 sequences detected, approximately 90% appear once; the ten largest clones hold less than 9%. Specimen: memory CD4+ T cells from blood. The receptors derive from a female donor in good health, serving as a healthy control.

In regard to this clonotype: This beta chain is off target for a library built for alpha chains, so its abundance means little. The CDR3 spells CASSLLAGEQETQYF. The DNA for the CDR3 is TGCGCCAGCAGCTTGCTAGCGGGAGAGCAGGAGACCCAGTACTTC. The chain carries TRBV5-1 and TRBJ2-5; 10 nucleotides line up with TRBD2. Per the germline V gene, CDR1 is SGHRS and CDR2 is YFSETQ. V lost 1 base, J lost 5 bases, and 5 bases stayed unmatched. This CDR3 is 15 amino acids long.

Regarding this clonotype: As an off-target read in a library built for alpha chains, this beta chain has a frequency of little significance. The CDR3 DNA follows: TGTGCCAGCAGCTACCGGGACAGTATTCCCAATGAGCAGTTCTTC. Translated, it gives CASSYRDSIPNEQFF. The gene calls are TRBV5-6 and TRBJ2-1, with TRBD1 matching 7 bases. J gave up 6 bases and V 3 bases, and 9 bases lay outside the gene matches. From germline, CDR1 is SGHDT and CDR2 YYEEEE. The CDR3 has 15 amino acids.

Regarding this clonotype: Since the library was made to target alpha chains, this beta chain is a stray read and its abundance is not meaningful. This rearrangement joins TRBV20-1 to TRBJ2-3; 10 positions match TRBD2. In germline, CDR1 is DFQATT, CDR2 SNEGSKA (reference sequence). Germline trimming cut 0 bases from V and 5 bases from J; bases unmatched to any gene: 8. This CDR3 has 16 amino acids. The CDR3 sequence is CSARDPPSGSLDTQYF. CDR3 DNA sequence: TGCAGTGCTAGAGATCCCCCTAGCGGGAGTTTAGATACGCAGTATTTT.

Comment on this clonotype: Since it is a stray read in a library aimed at alpha chains, this beta chain has a size that is not meaningful. V and J are TRBV28 and TRBJ2-7; 8 bases agree with TRBD1. Germline V gives CDR1 MDHEN, CDR2 SYDVKM. V dropped 5 bases and J dropped 0; count of bases not matched to a gene: 3. CDR3 length equals 14 residues. CDR3 region: CASSGDRGSYEQYF. The CDR3 DNA follows: TGTGCCAGCAGTGGAGACAGGGGCTCCTACGAGCAGTACTTC.

The table lists this clonotype with a count of one. This beta chain is a stray read from a library made for alpha chains; its abundance is not meaningful. The rearrangement links TRBV5-1 to TRBJ1-4, with D perhaps matching TRBD1 (5 bases). Between the trimmed V and J ends, which lost 7 bases and 4 bases, there was a span of 14 bases. The CDR3 runs 14 residues. CDR1 and CDR2 (germline): SGHRS, YFSETQ. The chain's CDR3 is CASSLGGSNEKLFF. The DNA for the CDR3 is TGCGCCAGCTCCCTGGGGGGAAGTAATGAAAAACTGTTTTTT.

Points on this clonotype: For a library built for alpha chains, this beta chain is a stray read; little rests on its size. CDR3 residues: CASSRVLGYTF. Written as DNA, the CDR3 is TGTGCCAGCAGTCGGGTCCTTGGCTACACCTTC. This chain connects TRBV12-3 or TRBV12-4 to TRBJ1-2; no firm D call. V was clipped by 5 bases and J by 7 bases, with 8 bases between them. This CDR3 region has 11 residues.